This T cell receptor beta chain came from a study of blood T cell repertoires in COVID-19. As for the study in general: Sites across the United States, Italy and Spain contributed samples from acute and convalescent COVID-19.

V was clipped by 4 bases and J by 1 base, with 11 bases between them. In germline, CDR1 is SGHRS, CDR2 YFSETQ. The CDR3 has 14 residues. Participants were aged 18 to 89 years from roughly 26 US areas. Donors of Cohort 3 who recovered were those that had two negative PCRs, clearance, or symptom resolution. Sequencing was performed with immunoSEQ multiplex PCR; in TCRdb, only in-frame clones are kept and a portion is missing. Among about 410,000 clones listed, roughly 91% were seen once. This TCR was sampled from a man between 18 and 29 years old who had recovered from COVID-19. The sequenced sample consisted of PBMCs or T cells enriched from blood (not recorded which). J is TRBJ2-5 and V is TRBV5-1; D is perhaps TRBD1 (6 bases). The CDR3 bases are TGCGCCAGCAGCCCAGGACAGCTCCAAGAGACCCAGTACTTC. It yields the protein CASSPGQLQETQYF.